The clone carrying this T cell receptor (beta chain) was counted only a few times. No antigen is known for it. CDR1 is MNHEY and CDR2 is SVGAGI in the germline V gene. V shed 6 bases and J shed 7 bases, with 15 bases lying between them. The CDR3 extends over 14 amino acids. These data are taken from a study of T cell repertoires in cytomegalovirus infection. Overall study context: Public TCR beta signatures indicated both CMV infection and matching HLA type.

TCRdb re-called the reads through MiXCR, storing one row per CDR3 protein. The repertoire consists of 300,000 to 400,000 distinct CDR3 sequences, with about 25% occurring once and the leading ten covering more than 10%. The chain recombines TRBV6-5 with TRBJ1-4, with TRBD1 as a possible D gene (5 bases). The clonotype comes from a human donor in good health (CMV status not recorded). Some clones in this sample may be carry-over from other donors' samples. The sample in question was cultured PBMCs, obtained from culture after CMV antigen stimulation. CDR3 amino acids: CASRKTDRLEKLFF. CDR3 nucleotide sequence: TGTGCCAGCAGGAAGACAGATCGACTTGAAAAACTGTTTTTT.